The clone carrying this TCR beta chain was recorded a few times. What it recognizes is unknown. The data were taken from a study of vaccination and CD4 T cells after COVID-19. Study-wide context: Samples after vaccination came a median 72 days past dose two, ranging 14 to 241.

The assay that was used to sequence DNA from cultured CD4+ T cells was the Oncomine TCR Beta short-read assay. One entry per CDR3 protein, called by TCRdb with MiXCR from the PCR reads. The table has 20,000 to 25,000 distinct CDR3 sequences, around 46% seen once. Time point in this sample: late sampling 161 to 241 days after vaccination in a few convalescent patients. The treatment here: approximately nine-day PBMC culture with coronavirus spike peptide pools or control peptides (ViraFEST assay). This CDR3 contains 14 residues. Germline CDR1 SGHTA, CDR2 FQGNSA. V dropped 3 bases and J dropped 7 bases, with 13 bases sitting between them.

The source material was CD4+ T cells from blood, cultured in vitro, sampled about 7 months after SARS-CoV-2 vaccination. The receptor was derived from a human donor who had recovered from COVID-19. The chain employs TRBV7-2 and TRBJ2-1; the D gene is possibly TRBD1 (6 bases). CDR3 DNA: TGTGCCAGCAGCTTCTTCAGGGGCGGGAATGAGCAGTTCTTC. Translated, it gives CASSFFRGGNEQFF.